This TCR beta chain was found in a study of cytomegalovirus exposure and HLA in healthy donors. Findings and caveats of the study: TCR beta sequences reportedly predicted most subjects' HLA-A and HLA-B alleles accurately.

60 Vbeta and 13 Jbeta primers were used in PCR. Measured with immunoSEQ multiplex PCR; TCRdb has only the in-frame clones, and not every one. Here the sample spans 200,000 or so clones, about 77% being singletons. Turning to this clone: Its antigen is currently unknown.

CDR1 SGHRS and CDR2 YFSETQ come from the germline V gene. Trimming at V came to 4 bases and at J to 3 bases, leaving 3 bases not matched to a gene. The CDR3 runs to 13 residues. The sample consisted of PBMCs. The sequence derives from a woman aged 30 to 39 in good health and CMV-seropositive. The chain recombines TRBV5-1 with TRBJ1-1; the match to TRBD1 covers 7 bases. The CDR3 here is CASSQGTDTEAFF. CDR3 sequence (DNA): TGCGCCAGCAGCCAAGGGACAGACACTGAAGCTTTCTTT.